The clone carrying this T cell receptor beta chain is a singleton in its sample. Its antigen is undetermined. Over chemoradiotherapy, repertoires were sampled more than once. Libraries were prepared by immunoSEQ multiplex PCR; TCRdb keeps only in-frame clonotypes and omits some of them. This sample has about 5,400 clones, with roughly 71% found just once. The sample is drawn from a study of chemoradiotherapy in HPV16-positive cancers. Whole-study results and caveats: Candidate HPV-specific clones and E7-related TCR motifs grew in tumor during treatment.

This CDR3 spans 14 amino acids. Germline V lookup: CDR1 MGHRA, CDR2 YSYEKL. Trimming took off 1 base at V and 7 bases at J, with 10 bases between the two ends. The sequencing here drew on tumor tissue, taken from a patient who underwent chemoradiotherapy. The receptor comes from a human donor with HPV-associated anogenital cancer. J is TRBJ2-2 and V is TRBV4-1; no firm D call. CDR3 residues: CASSQGEAYGELFF. CDR3 bases: TGCGCCAGCAGCCAAGGAGAAGCGTACGGGGAGCTGTTTTTT.